The rows below give T cell receptor beta chains drawn from one sample of a study of blood T cell repertoires in COVID-19. Sequencing was performed with immunoSEQ multiplex PCR; in TCRdb, only in-frame clones are kept and a portion is missing. Of approximately 100,000 clones in the sample, about 89% were seen once. The sequencing input was peripheral blood. These receptors all stem from a woman in her 30s with acute or convalescent COVID-19. The CDR3 runs from the conserved cysteine through the conserved F or W. Each record gives: D gene, V gene, clone size, J gene, CDR3 DNA, CDR3 protein. D genes are given only for firm matches. A clone size is listed for some rows: how often the clone was seen (once, few, many), or a class if it is expanded.

d_gene: NA; v_gene: TRBV28; abundance: NA; j_gene: TRBJ1-1; CDR3nt: TGTGCCAGCAGTTTATGGGCAGTTAACACTGAAGCTTTCTTT; CDR3aa: CASSLWAVNTEAFF
d_gene: TRBD1; v_gene: TRBV11-3; abundance: NA; j_gene: TRBJ1-4; CDR3nt: TGTGCCAGCAGCCCCGGGTCCGGGACAGGGGTTAAGTCCCTTAATGAAAAACTGTTTTTT; CDR3aa: CASSPGSGTGVKSLNEKLFF
d_gene: TRBD2; v_gene: TRBV5-1; abundance: NA; j_gene: TRBJ2-2; CDR3nt: TGCGCCAGCAGCTTGGGCGGGGGATTCACCGGGGAGCTGTTTTTT; CDR3aa: CASSLGGGFTGELFF
d_gene: NA; v_gene: TRBV18; abundance: NA; j_gene: TRBJ1-4; CDR3nt: TGTGCCAGCTCACCACCGATCAGGGGCAGGAATGAAAAACTGTTTTTT; CDR3aa: CASSPPIRGRNEKLFF
d_gene: NA; v_gene: TRBV19; abundance: few; j_gene: TRBJ2-2; CDR3nt: TGTGCCAGCTATAACACCGGGGAGCTGTTTTTT; CDR3aa: CASYNTGELFF
d_gene: TRBD1; v_gene: TRBV25-1; abundance: NA; j_gene: TRBJ2-7; CDR3nt: TGTGCCAGCTCCGGGACAGGGGACTACGAGCAGTACTTC; CDR3aa: CASSGTGDYEQYF
d_gene: NA; v_gene: TRBV5-8; abundance: NA; j_gene: TRBJ1-6; CDR3nt: TGTGCCAGCAGCCCTAGGCCTAATTCACCCCTCCACTTT; CDR3aa: CASSPRPNSPLHF
d_gene: TRBD2; v_gene: TRBV14; abundance: NA; j_gene: TRBJ2-7; CDR3nt: TGTGCCAGCAGCCACCGGGGCGCTGGGACTAGCGGGGGGGCCAGTTCCCCCTACGAGCAGTACTTC; CDR3aa: CASSHRGAGTSGGASSPYEQYF
d_gene: NA; v_gene: TRBV7-9; abundance: NA; j_gene: TRBJ2-7; CDR3nt: TGTGCCAGCGGTGGGCAGGGGTCCTACGAGCAGTACTTC; CDR3aa: CASGGQGSYEQYF
d_gene: NA; v_gene: TRBV5-1; abundance: NA; j_gene: TRBJ1-6; CDR3nt: TGCGCCAGCAGCTTGGGACAGCTCTCCTATAATTCACCCCTCCACTTT; CDR3aa: CASSLGQLSYNSPLHF
d_gene: NA; v_gene: TRBV19; abundance: NA; j_gene: TRBJ1-5; CDR3nt: TGTGCCAGTAGTTTACAGGGCTTGAGCAATCAGCCCCAGCATTTT; CDR3aa: CASSLQGLSNQPQHF
d_gene: NA; v_gene: TRBV6-1; abundance: NA; j_gene: TRBJ1-5; CDR3nt: TGTGCCAGCAGTGAGGGAAGACAGAGACAAGGGGTAAATCAGCCCCAGCATTTT; CDR3aa: CASSEGRQRQGVNQPQHF
d_gene: NA; v_gene: TRBV6-2/TRBV6-3; abundance: NA; j_gene: TRBJ2-7; CDR3nt: TGTGCCAGCAGTTACTCGGAGTTTGCCGAGCAGTACTTC; CDR3aa: CASSYSEFAEQYF
d_gene: NA; v_gene: TRBV14; abundance: NA; j_gene: TRBJ1-2; CDR3nt: TGTGCCAGCAGCCAAGACAGTTGGCGGTCGATTGGGAGCAACTATGGCTACACCTTC; CDR3aa: CASSQDSWRSIGSNYGYTF
d_gene: NA; v_gene: TRBV5-5; abundance: once; j_gene: TRBJ2-3; CDR3nt: TGTGCCAGCAGCTTGGAGGGAGGCCGAGCAGATACGCAGTATTTT; CDR3aa: CASSLEGGRADTQYF
d_gene: NA; v_gene: TRBV6-5; abundance: NA; j_gene: TRBJ1-1; CDR3nt: TGTGCCAGCACCACGGGAGGTACTGAAGCTTTCTTT; CDR3aa: CASTTGGTEAFF
d_gene: TRBD1; v_gene: TRBV6-6; abundance: NA; j_gene: TRBJ1-2; CDR3nt: TGTGCCAGCAGGAAGACAGGGGAGGAAGGCTACACCTTC; CDR3aa: CASRKTGEEGYTF
d_gene: NA; v_gene: TRBV5-1; abundance: NA; j_gene: TRBJ2-3; CDR3nt: TGCGCCAGCAGCCCTCCAGCGACAGTGGGAGATACGCAGTATTTT; CDR3aa: CASSPPATVGDTQYF
d_gene: TRBD1; v_gene: TRBV5-1; abundance: NA; j_gene: TRBJ1-2; CDR3nt: TGCGCCAGCAGCTTTAACTCAGGGGGACAAGGCTACACCTTC; CDR3aa: CASSFNSGGQGYTF
d_gene: TRBD1; v_gene: TRBV16; abundance: NA; j_gene: TRBJ2-1; CDR3nt: TGTGCCAGCAGCCAAACAGGACAGGGGAGTAGATACGGCTCCAATGAGCAGTTCTTC; CDR3aa: CASSQTGQGSRYGSNEQFF
d_gene: NA; v_gene: TRBV20-1; abundance: NA; j_gene: TRBJ2-7; CDR3nt: TGCAGTGCTAGTTTCAGCTCCTACGAGCAGTACTTC; CDR3aa: CSASFSSYEQYF
d_gene: NA; v_gene: TRBV11-3; abundance: NA; j_gene: TRBJ2-3; CDR3nt: TGTGCCAGCAGCTTAGATACAGACAGAAATACGCAGTATTTT; CDR3aa: CASSLDTDRNTQYF
d_gene: NA; v_gene: TRBV28; abundance: NA; j_gene: TRBJ1-2; CDR3nt: TGTGCCAGCATAACCTCAGGCGGGGCACGGGGCTACACCTTC; CDR3aa: CASITSGGARGYTF
d_gene: TRBD1; v_gene: TRBV5-1; abundance: NA; j_gene: TRBJ1-2; CDR3nt: TGCGCCAGCAGCTCTGGGACAGGGAATGGCTACACCTTC; CDR3aa: CASSSGTGNGYTF
d_gene: TRBD1; v_gene: TRBV6-6; abundance: NA; j_gene: TRBJ2-2; CDR3nt: TGTGCCAGCAGAGCAGGGGGCATGTCGAACACCGGGGAGCTGTTTTTT; CDR3aa: CASRAGGMSNTGELFF
d_gene: NA; v_gene: TRBV7-6; abundance: NA; j_gene: TRBJ1-5; CDR3nt: TGTGCCAGCAGCGTGCAGGGCCGCAATCAGCCCCAGCATTTT; CDR3aa: CASSVQGRNQPQHF
d_gene: TRBD2; v_gene: TRBV27; abundance: NA; j_gene: TRBJ2-7; CDR3nt: TGTGCCAGCAGTTTGTCGGGGGGGGCTTACACCTACGAGCAGTACTTC; CDR3aa: CASSLSGGAYTYEQYF
d_gene: NA; v_gene: TRBV6-1; abundance: NA; j_gene: TRBJ1-5; CDR3nt: TGTGCCAGCAGTGAAGCCTGGGGAGGGTATCAGCCCCAGCATTTT; CDR3aa: CASSEAWGGYQPQHF
d_gene: NA; v_gene: TRBV5-1; abundance: NA; j_gene: TRBJ1-4; CDR3nt: TGCGCCAGCAGCCTGGGGGTTGGGACATTTGATGAAAAACTGTTTTTT; CDR3aa: CASSLGVGTFDEKLFF
d_gene: NA; v_gene: TRBV4-1; abundance: NA; j_gene: TRBJ2-2; CDR3nt: TGCGCCAGCAGCCAAGGAAGGCAGGTCTACGGGGAGCTGTTTTTT; CDR3aa: CASSQGRQVYGELFF
d_gene: TRBD2; v_gene: TRBV25-1; abundance: NA; j_gene: TRBJ2-4; CDR3nt: TGTGCCAGCAGTGAACTAGCGGGGGGGCTAAACATTCAGTACTTC; CDR3aa: CASSELAGGLNIQYF